These T cell receptor beta chains were read from a single sample in a study of blood T cell repertoires in COVID-19. Using immunoSEQ multiplex PCR, the repertoire was profiled, and TCRdb retains in-frame clones only, with some absent. The profile shows roughly 250,000 clones, 84% of them singletons. The specimen was peripheral blood. The receptors shown here come from a woman aged 40 to 55 who had recovered from COVID-19. The CDR3 runs from the conserved cysteine through the conserved F or W. Fields, in order: CDR3 length, V gene, J gene, clone size, D gene, CDR3 DNA, CDR3 protein. The D gene is left open where the match is weak. Expanded clones are given a class, and other clones once, few, many or no size at all.

16	TRBV4-2	TRBJ1-2	few	TRBD1	TGTGCCAGCAGCCAACCGGGACAGGGGAAGGACTATGGCTACACCTTC	CASSQPGQGKDYGYTF
16	TRBV24-1	TRBJ2-1	NA	NA	TGTGCCACCAGTGATACCGCGGGCGGCTCCTACAATGAGCAGTTCTTC	CATSDTAGGSYNEQFF
15	TRBV5-1	TRBJ2-1	NA	TRBD2	TGCGCCAGCAGCACAGGACTAGCGGGGGGGCTTGAGCAGTTCTTC	CASSTGLAGGLEQFF
17	TRBV18	TRBJ2-3	NA	TRBD1	TGTGCCAGCTCCCTTCAGCGGACAGGGGGCTTCACAGATACGCAGTATTTT	CASSLQRTGGFTDTQYF
16	TRBV18	TRBJ1-6	NA	NA	TGTGCCAGCTCACCACCCCGGGACAAGTATAATTCACCCCTCCACTTT	CASSPPRDKYNSPLHF
15	TRBV7-9	TRBJ1-3	NA	TRBD1	TGTGCCAGCAGCGCCCGGGACAGCTCTGGAAACACCATATATTTT	CASSARDSSGNTIYF
13	TRBV19	TRBJ2-4	NA	NA	TGTGCCAGTCGGGACTTAGCCAAAAACATTCAGTACTTC	CASRDLAKNIQYF
15	TRBV7-3	TRBJ2-1	NA	NA	TGTGCCAGCAGCTTAACCGGACTCGTATACAATGAGCAGTTCTTC	CASSLTGLVYNEQFF
14	TRBV2	TRBJ1-1	once	NA	TGTGCCAGCAGTGGGGGGGTAGAGTCCGCTGAAGCTTTCTTT	CASSGGVESAEAFF
15	TRBV4-1	TRBJ2-3	NA	NA	TGCGCCAGCAGCCAACTCGGACTACCCCCGGATACGCAGTATTTT	CASSQLGLPPDTQYF
15	TRBV2	TRBJ1-1	NA	NA	TGTGCCAGCAACCTCCTTCAGGGAGGGAGCACTGAAGCTTTCTTT	CASNLLQGGSTEAFF
14	TRBV3-1/TRBV3-2	TRBJ1-1	NA	NA	TGTGCCAGCAGCCCAGCGTTGGAGAACACTGAAGCTTTCTTT	CASSPALENTEAFF
13	TRBV2	TRBJ2-5	NA	NA	TGTGCCAGCAACCAGGGGGGCTATGAGACCCAGTACTTC	CASNQGGYETQYF
15	TRBV28	TRBJ2-3	NA	NA	TGTGCCAGCAGTTTAGGCGGGGCCTTCACAGATACGCAGTATTTT	CASSLGGAFTDTQYF
12	TRBV30	TRBJ2-7	NA	NA	TGTGCCTGGGATCGAGCTTCCTACGAGCAGTACTTC	CAWDRASYEQYF
15	TRBV4-2	TRBJ1-1	few	TRBD1	TGTGCCAGCAGCCAGGCGGGACAGGGGGCCCCTGAAGCTTTCTTT	CASSQAGQGAPEAFF
15	TRBV5-6	TRBJ1-5	NA	NA	TGTGCCAGCAGCCGAGAGGGCAGGCGGGATCAGCCCCAGCATTTT	CASSREGRRDQPQHF
15	TRBV11-1	TRBJ1-3	NA	NA	TGTGCCAGCAGCTTCGGCAGGGGAGCTGGAAACACCATATATTTT	CASSFGRGAGNTIYF
15	TRBV5-1	TRBJ2-1	NA	TRBD1	TGCGCCAGCAGCTTTTTTCGGGACAGGGTGGATGAGCAGTTCTTC	CASSFFRDRVDEQFF
14	TRBV19	TRBJ1-2	NA	NA	TGTGCCAGTACCTCCCCAGGATCTAACTATGGCTACACCTTC	CASTSPGSNYGYTF
16	TRBV28	TRBJ1-1	NA	TRBD1	TGTGCCAGCAGTTTACGGACATGGACAGGGGGCACTGAAGCTTTCTTT	CASSLRTWTGGTEAFF
12	TRBV2	TRBJ1-5	NA	NA	TGTGCCAGCAGTCCCGCGGGGCAGCCCCAGCATTTT	CASSPAGQPQHF
17	TRBV11-2	TRBJ1-1	medium-sized	NA	TGTGCCAGCAGCATGAAAACTATCCTTCGAAAGAATACTGAAGCTTTCTTT	CASSMKTILRKNTEAFF
14	TRBV2	TRBJ2-1	NA	NA	TGTGCCACCACTCCACGGACCGGAGGCAATGAGCAGTTCTTC	CATTPRTGGNEQFF
15	TRBV5-1	TRBJ2-5	NA	NA	TGCGCCAGCAGCTTGGCCACCGGAGGTCAGGAGACCCAGTACTTC	CASSLATGGQETQYF
16	TRBV5-1	TRBJ2-1	NA	TRBD1	TGCGCCAGCAGCTTACCTCGGGACAGGGGGCTCAATGAGCAGTTCTTC	CASSLPRDRGLNEQFF
15	TRBV11-3	TRBJ2-6	NA	TRBD1	TGTGCCAGCAGCTTAGTTTGGACAGGGACCAACGTCCTGACTTTC	CASSLVWTGTNVLTF
16	TRBV2	TRBJ2-1	NA	TRBD1	TGTGCCAGCAGTCGACCTCCGGGACAGGGGTACAATGAGCAGTTCTTC	CASSRPPGQGYNEQFF
13	TRBV3-1/TRBV3-2	TRBJ1-2	NA	TRBD1	TGTGCCAGCAGCCAGGACAGGGTAAGCGGCTACACCTTC	CASSQDRVSGYTF
16	TRBV11-3	TRBJ2-6	NA	NA	TGTGCCAGCAGACATACTAGCAGCTCTGGGGCCAACGTCCTGACTTTC	CASRHTSSSGANVLTF
16	TRBV30	TRBJ1-3	few	NA	TGTGCCTGGAGTCCCCCCAGGGCCTCCTCTGGAAACACCATATATTTT	CAWSPPRASSGNTIYF
13	TRBV12-3/TRBV12-4	TRBJ2-2	NA	NA	TGTGCCAGCACTCTAGTCCGGGTTGGGGAGCTGTTTTTT	CASTLVRVGELFF
16	TRBV28	TRBJ1-1	NA	NA	TGTGCCAGCAGTTTAGGCGGCCTCGTCAGGAACACTGAAGCTTTCTTT	CASSLGGLVRNTEAFF
15	TRBV6-6	TRBJ2-1	once	NA	TGTGCCAGCAGTTACGCCGCAGGGGCTTACAATGAGCAGTTCTTC	CASSYAAGAYNEQFF
13	TRBV19	TRBJ2-3	once	NA	TGTGCCAGTAGGGCCCGGGGGATGGATACGCAGTATTTT	CASRARGMDTQYF
14	TRBV2	TRBJ2-7	NA	NA	TGTGCCAGCAGTGAAGTGCGGTCTTCCTACGAGCAGTACTTC	CASSEVRSSYEQYF
17	TRBV13	TRBJ2-2	NA	NA	TGTGCCAGCAGCTTAGAGACTTACGGGACGAACACCGGGGAGCTGTTTTTT	CASSLETYGTNTGELFF
13	TRBV5-4	TRBJ1-6	few	NA	TGTGCCAGCAGCTTGGGCGGGAATTCACCCCTCCACTTT	CASSLGGNSPLHF
13	TRBV5-4	TRBJ1-2	NA	TRBD1	TGTGCCAGCAGCCAACAGGGGGCCGGAGGCTACACCTTC	CASSQQGAGGYTF
14	TRBV6-5	TRBJ1-1	NA	NA	TGTGCCAGCAGACCTTTGGCCGAGAACACTGAAGCTTTCTTT	CASRPLAENTEAFF
13	TRBV19	TRBJ1-1	NA	TRBD1	TGTGCCAGTAGTGGGGACAGGGACACTGAAGCTTTCTTT	CASSGDRDTEAFF
14	TRBV5-1	TRBJ2-7	NA	TRBD1	TGCGCCAGCAGCTTGGTAGGGGGCCCCTACGAGCAGTACTTC	CASSLVGGPYEQYF
15	TRBV30	TRBJ2-7	NA	NA	TGTGCCTGGAGTAGACCCCAGGGGATACACTACGAGCAGTACTTC	CAWSRPQGIHYEQYF
14	TRBV28	TRBJ1-5	NA	TRBD1	TGTGCCAGCAGTTTCGACAGGGTTGGGCAGCCCCAGCATTTT	CASSFDRVGQPQHF
13	TRBV7-8	TRBJ1-2	NA	NA	TGTGCCAGCAGCTTAGGAACGGTTCGCGGCTACACCTTC	CASSLGTVRGYTF
16	TRBV5-5	TRBJ1-2	NA	TRBD1	TGTGCCAGCAGCTTGTATGACAGGGATGGACGCTATGGCTACACCTTC	CASSLYDRDGRYGYTF
14	TRBV2	TRBJ2-3	NA	NA	TGTGCCAGCTCAGAAGTCGGAGGCACAGATACGCAGTATTTT	CASSEVGGTDTQYF
14	TRBV19	TRBJ1-5	NA	TRBD1	TGTGCCAGTAGAGGGACAGGGGTCGGGCAGCCCCAGCATTTT	CASRGTGVGQPQHF
11	TRBV2	TRBJ2-5	NA	NA	TGTGCCACCCAGTTCCAAGAGACCCAGTACTTC	CATQFQETQYF
13	TRBV2	TRBJ1-5	once	TRBD1	TGTGCCAGCAAACAGGGGATGAATCAGCCCCAGCATTTT	CASKQGMNQPQHF
15	TRBV10-2	TRBJ2-7	NA	TRBD2	TGCGCCAGCAGTGTCGGGACTAGCGGACCCTACGAGCAGTACTTC	CASSVGTSGPYEQYF
17	TRBV4-1	TRBJ2-1	NA	NA	TGCGCCAGCAGCCATAGATTCCCACTGGGCCCGGGGAATGAGCAGTTCTTC	CASSHRFPLGPGNEQFF